These 21 T cell receptor beta chains originate from one sample sequenced in a study of CD8+ T cells in alopecia areata. Sequencing used cDNA as its template, made by extracting RNA and reverse transcribing it. Method: immunoSEQ multiplex PCR; TCRdb's copy keeps in-frame clones and lacks some. The sample includes 130,000 or so clones, almost 50% seen only once; the top ten take around a sixth. This material consisted of CD8+ T cells sorted from blood, taken at week 0. These receptor sequences come from a human donor with alopecia areata.

The chain employs TRBV7-9 and TRBJ1-3; D remains unclear. Germline CDR1 reads SEHNR; CDR2 reads FQNEAQ (reference sequence). The CDR3 runs 14 residues. The V end was cut by 5 bases, the J end by 0 bases, with 8 bases between. CDR3 protein: CASSPPASGNTIYF. The CDR3, as DNA: TGTGCCAGCAGCCCACCCGCCTCTGGAAACACCATATATTTT. Together with reference TRBV7-9 and TRBJ1-3, the CDR3 gives the full variable domain: DTGVSQNPRHKITKRGQNVTFRCDPISEHNRLYWYRQTLGQGPEFLTYFQNEAQLEKSRLLSDRFSAERPKGSFSTLEIQRTEQGDSAMYLCASSPPASGNTIYFGEGSWLTVV.

The gene calls are TRBV6-5 and TRBJ1-2; D remains unclear. V lost 5 bases and J lost 4, with 11 bases in between. In germline, CDR1 is MNHEY, CDR2 SVGAGI. The CDR3 totals 13 residues. CDR3 residues: CASSPHRSYGYTF. For the CDR3, the DNA is TGTGCCAGCAGTCCACACCGGTCCTATGGCTACACCTTC.

This clone came up a few times. This sequence joins TRBV27 and TRBJ2-7; D might be TRBD1 (6 bases). The V gene's germline CDR1 is MNHEY and CDR2 SMNVEV (reference sequence). V shed 4 bases and J shed 7 bases, with 20 bases lying between them. The length of the CDR3 is 15 residues. The CDR3 reads CASSSRDTYPWEQYF. The CDR3 nucleotides read TGTGCCAGCAGTTCCCGGGACACCTACCCTTGGGAGCAGTACTTC.

A few counts support this clone. This sequence joins TRBV29-1 and TRBJ2-5; D perhaps matches TRBD2 (6 bases). Germline CDR1 is SQVTM and CDR2 is ANQGSEA. There are 10 residues in the CDR3. V lost 7 bases, J lost 4 bases, and 7 bases lay in between. This CDR3 is CSGRGETQYF. The CDR3 DNA follows: TGCAGCGGGCGGGGAGAGACCCAGTACTTC. The full variable domain, in which reference TRBV29-1 and TRBJ2-5 provide the parts outside the CDR3, is SAVISQKPSRDICQRGTSLTIQCQVDSQVTMMFWYRQQPGQSLTLIATANQGSEATYESGFVIDKFPISRPNLTFSTLTVSNMSPEDSSIYLCSGRGETQYFGPGTRLLVL.

This rearrangement joins TRBV5-6 to TRBJ2-7; 10 bases map to TRBD1. The CDR3 spans 15 residues. With 4 bases clipped from V and 6 bases from J, the junction kept 10 bases outside the gene matches. Germline CDR1 and CDR2: SGHDT and YYEEEE. This CDR3 reads CASSHGTGDPLEQYF. The CDR3 DNA is TGTGCCAGCAGCCACGGGACAGGGGACCCCCTCGAGCAGTACTTC.

The rearrangement joins TRBV13 to TRBJ1-1, with D hard to call. The V end was cut by 4 bases, the J end by 1 base, with 7 bases between. The CDR3 is 13 amino acids. Germline values: CDR1 PRHDT, CDR2 FYEKMQ (reference sequence). The CDR3 is CASSSAANTEAFF. The DNA for the CDR3 is TGTGCCAGCAGCTCTGCAGCGAACACTGAAGCTTTCTTT.

About this clone: The same CDR3 is also encoded by other DNA sequences in this sample. This sequence joins TRBV9 and TRBJ1-1, with D maybe TRBD1 (5 bases). V lost 0 bases, J lost 1 base, and 7 bases lay in between. The germline gives CDR1 SGDLS, CDR2 YYNGEE. The CDR3 sequence is 14 residues long. CDR3 DNA sequence: TGTGCCAGCAGCGTAGGGGGGGAGAACACTGAAGCTTTCTTT. It yields the protein CASSVGGENTEAFF.

The V call is TRBV29-1, the J call TRBJ1-2; D unresolved. With 3 bases removed from V and 0 bases from J, the gap between germline ends came to 8 bases. CDR3 length: 13 amino acids. In germline, CDR1 is SQVTM, CDR2 ANQGSEA. This chain's CDR3 is CSVEIDSNYGYTF. CDR3 coding DNA: TGCAGCGTTGAGATAGACTCTAACTATGGCTACACCTTC.

V gene TRBV11-2 combines with J gene TRBJ2-7, with 7 positions matching TRBD1. Trimming at V came to 2 bases and at J to 3 bases, leaving 1 base not matched to a gene. The germline CDR1 and CDR2 sequences are SGHAT and FQNNGV. This CDR3 has 13 amino acids. The CDR3 coding sequence is TGTGCCAGCAGCTTATACAGGGGCTACGAGCAGTACTTC. Translation: CASSLYRGYEQYF.

This clone occurred a few times. The chain is built from TRBV23-1 and TRBJ2-3; TRBD2 might be the D (6 bases). TRBV23-1 is noted as an ORF with a role that remains uncertain. Trimming took 4 bases from V and 5 from J, leaving 13 bases between them. The CDR3 spans 14 residues. The CDR3 DNA reads TGCGCCAGCAGTCCGGGACTTAGGGGAGATACGCAGTATTTT. It translates to CASSPGLRGDTQYF.

The chain carries TRBV13 and TRBJ1-1; D is unresolved. The CDR3 extends over 16 amino acids. Trimming stripped 3 bases from V and 3 bases from J, with 17 bases between. The germline CDR1 and CDR2 sequences are PRHDT and FYEKMQ (reference sequence). The CDR3 region has the DNA TGTGCCAGCAGCTTGTTGGGGTTCGTTCAGGACACTGAAGCTTTCTTT. It specifies CASSLLGFVQDTEAFF.

A few counts support this clone. The chain employs TRBV29-1 and TRBJ2-1; TRBD2 might be the D (6 bases). Trimming cost V 8 bases and J 3 bases, with 17 bases left between them. Germline V gives CDR1 SQVTM, CDR2 ANQGSEA. This CDR3 has 14 amino acids. The CDR3 loop reads CSPTRGIDYNEQFF. Here the CDR3 DNA reads TGCAGCCCGACCCGGGGGATTGACTACAATGAGCAGTTCTTC.

Note on this clone: This same CDR3 is encoded by further DNA sequences in the sample. This sequence joins TRBV5-6 and TRBJ1-1; D remains ambiguous. Germline V lookup: CDR1 SGHDT, CDR2 YYEEEE. Deletions cut 0 bases from V and 0 bases from J, with 3 bases between. CDR3 length: 13 amino acids. This chain's CDR3 is CASSLGVNTEAFF. The CDR3, as DNA: TGTGCCAGCAGCTTGGGGGTGAACACTGAAGCTTTCTTT.

This rearrangement joins TRBV9 to TRBJ2-5; D is possibly TRBD2 (6 bases). The CDR3 is 14 residues long. Germline CDR1 and CDR2: SGDLS and YYNGEE. Between the trimmed V and J ends, which lost 1 base and 3 bases, there was a span of 10 bases. CDR3 DNA: TGTGCCAGCAGCGTAAATCCGGGGGAAGAGACCCAGTACTTC. Translated, it gives CASSVNPGEETQYF.

This clone appeared a few times. The V gene is TRBV12-5, the J gene TRBJ2-3, with D perhaps TRBD2 (7 bases). Trimming left V 2 bases short and J 7 bases short, with 10 bases between. The CDR3 has 13 amino acids. CDR1 and CDR2 from the germline V gene are LGHNT and FRNRAP. CDR3 loop: CASGLRGAHTQYF. For the CDR3, the DNA is TGTGCTAGTGGTTTGCGGGGGGCACATACGCAGTATTTT.

This clone was observed a few times. The chain uses TRBV7-8 and TRBJ2-1; D uncertain. In germline, CDR1 is SGHVS, CDR2 FQNEAQ. The ends were cut back, 10 bases at V and 7 bases at J, with 20 bases in the middle. This CDR3 is built from 14 residues. The CDR3 protein is CAILDRDGDNEQFF. The DNA of the CDR3 is TGTGCCATCTTGGACCGAGATGGGGATAATGAGCAGTTCTTC.

The chain combines TRBV30 with TRBJ1-1; D is unresolved. V lost 7 bases and J lost 7, with 13 bases in between. Germline V lookup: CDR1 GTSNPN, CDR2 SVGIG (reference sequence). The CDR3 has 11 residues. CDR3 nucleotides: TGTGCCTCGACGGAGGGTGGTGAAGCTTTCTTT. It yields the protein CASTEGGEAFF.

This chain joins TRBV7-9 and TRBJ2-7; a possible D gene is TRBD2 (5 bases). Germline assignment: CDR1 SEHNR and CDR2 FQNEAQ (reference sequence). Trimming left V 4 bases short and J 4 bases short, with 17 bases between. The CDR3 contains 15 residues. CDR3 nucleotides: TGTGCCAGCAGCTCCCCCCAGGACGGGATTTACGAGCAGTACTTC. Translating it yields CASSSPQDGIYEQYF.

The chain combines TRBV13 with TRBJ2-7, with 7 bases lining up with TRBD2. The V and J ends lost 5 bases and 7 bases, in that order; junction bases with no gene match: 8. The length of the CDR3 is 13 residues. The germline CDR1 and CDR2 sequences are PRHDT and FYEKMQ (reference sequence). The CDR3 nucleotides are TGTGCCAGCAGCCCAGCGGGAACTTGGGAGCAGTACTTC. Translated, it gives CASSPAGTWEQYF.

The chain couples TRBV30 to TRBJ2-1; D is perhaps TRBD2 (5 bases). Trimming took 5 bases from V and 7 from J, leaving 9 bases between them. Germline values: CDR1 GTSNPN, CDR2 SVGIG (reference sequence). This CDR3 region has 11 residues. CDR3 sequence (DNA): TGTGCCTGGGGAGGTGGGAATGAGCAGTTCTTC. It encodes CAWGGGNEQFF.

This clone was observed a few times. The gene calls are TRBV19 and TRBJ1-1; 8 positions match TRBD1. The CDR3 has 15 residues. Germline V gives CDR1 LNHDA, CDR2 SQIVND (reference sequence). V gave up 3 bases and J gave up 4 bases; unmatched junction bases: 7. Here the CDR3 reads CASSILLTGGTEAFF. CDR3 DNA: TGTGCCAGTAGTATCCTCCTCACAGGGGGCACTGAAGCTTTCTTT.